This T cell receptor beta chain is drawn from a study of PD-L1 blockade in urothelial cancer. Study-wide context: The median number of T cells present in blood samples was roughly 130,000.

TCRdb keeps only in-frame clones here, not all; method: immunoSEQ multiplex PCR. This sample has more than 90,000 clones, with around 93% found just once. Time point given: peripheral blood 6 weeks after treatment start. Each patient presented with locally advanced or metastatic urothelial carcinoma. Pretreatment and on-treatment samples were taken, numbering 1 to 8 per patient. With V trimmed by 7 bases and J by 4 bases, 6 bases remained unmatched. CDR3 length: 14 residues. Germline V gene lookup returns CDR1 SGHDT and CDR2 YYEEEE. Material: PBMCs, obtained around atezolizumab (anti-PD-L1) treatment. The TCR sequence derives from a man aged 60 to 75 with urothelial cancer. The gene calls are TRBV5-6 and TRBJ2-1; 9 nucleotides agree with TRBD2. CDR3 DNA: TGTGCCAGCCTTTCGGGACTAGCTTACAATGAGCAGTTCTTC. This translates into CASLSGLAYNEQFF. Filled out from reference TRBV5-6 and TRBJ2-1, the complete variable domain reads DAGVTQSPTHLIKTRGQQVTLRCSPKSGHDTVSWYQQALGQGPQFIFQYYEEEERQRGNFPDRFSGHQFPNYSSELNVNALLLGDSALYLCASLSGLAYNEQFFGPGTRLTVL.